This TCR beta chain emerged from a study of cytomegalovirus exposure and HLA in healthy donors. PCR involved 60 Vbeta and 13 Jbeta primers. Profiling relied on immunoSEQ multiplex PCR, and the TCRdb table lists in-frame clones only, not all of them. The profile shows tens of thousands of clones, 80% of them singletons. Notes on this clone: Its matching antigen is unknown.

Study-wide findings and caveats: A missense DCLRE1C variant was associated with V- and J-gene trimming of TCR beta chains in a later analysis, and an independent cohort replicated the association. After further analysis at a later stage, around 17,000 TCR beta sequences were associated with HLA alleles at 0.05 false discovery rate.

What was sequenced was PBMCs. The clonotype originates from a male donor in good health and CMV-seronegative.

CDR3 residues: CARPLRLPYGYTF. The CDR3 DNA reads TGCGCCAGGCCCCTAAGATTACCCTATGGCTACACCTTC. J is TRBJ1-2 and V is TRBV5-1; no clear D gene. Looked up from germline, CDR1 is SGHRS and CDR2 is YFSETQ. Deletions cut 8 bases from V and 4 bases from J, with 15 bases between. The CDR3 extends over 13 amino acids.